These 4 T cell receptor beta chains were sequenced from one sample in a study of identical twins. Using its own MiXCR run on the 5' RACE reads, TCRdb lists one record per CDR3 protein. The sample lists hundreds of thousands of distinct CDR3 sequences, roughly 18% occurring once. This sample was shared with a second study, whose subject was T cells expressing NK-cell markers.

The material sequenced was PBMCs. These receptors originate from a woman aged 18-29 years in good health.

This clonotype was observed a handful of times. The chain combines TRBV5-6 with TRBJ2-7; D might be TRBD1 (6 bases). Germline values: CDR1 SGHDT, CDR2 YYEEEE. The CDR3 consists of 15 residues. Trimming left V 8 bases short and J 2 bases short, with 20 bases between. CDR3 protein: CASRKTGTNAYEQYF. The CDR3 nucleotides read TGTGCCAGTAGAAAAACCGGGACAAACGCCTACGAGCAGTACTTC. The full variable domain, rest sourced from reference TRBV5-6 and TRBJ2-7, is DAGVTQSPTHLIKTRGQQVTLRCSPKSGHDTVSWYQQALGQGPQFIFQYYEEEERQRGNFPDRFSGHQFPNYSSELNVNALLLGDSALYLCASRKTGTNAYEQYFGPGTRLTVT.

The chain has TRBV29-1 and TRBJ2-7; 10 bases are a match to TRBD1. Germline-derived CDR1 and CDR2 are SQVTM and ANQGSEA. This CDR3 is built from 14 residues. Germline trimming cut 5 bases from V and 5 bases from J; bases unmatched to any gene: 9. As DNA, the CDR3 is TGCAGCGTTACCATAGGGACAGGGGTAAACGAGCAGTACTTC. Translated: CSVTIGTGVNEQYF.

The chain recombines TRBV20-1 with TRBJ2-3, with D possibly matching TRBD2 (6 bases). CDR3 length equals 16 residues. V lost 6 bases, J lost 0 bases, and 19 bases lay in between. Germline V gene data show CDR1 as DFQATT and CDR2 as SNEGSKA (reference sequence). The CDR3 sequence is CSAPALTGGSTDTQYF. CDR3 nucleotide sequence: TGCAGTGCCCCTGCCTTAACCGGGGGAAGCACAGATACGCAGTATTTT.

The rearrangement uses TRBV7-9 and TRBJ2-5; TRBD2 matches 7 bases. This CDR3 region has 15 residues. The V segment lost 6 bases and the J segment 4 bases; nucleotides outside the gene matches: 11. From germline, CDR1 is SEHNR and CDR2 FQNEAQ (reference sequence). This CDR3 is CASRSGERTRETQYF. The CDR3 coding sequence is TGTGCCAGCAGGAGCGGGGAACGTACCCGAGAGACCCAGTACTTC.